Listed below are T cell receptor beta chains from one sample, sequenced in a study of monozygotic twins with inflammatory bowel disease. For each CDR3 protein, TCRdb gives one entry from its re-call of the 5' RACE reads, without DNA. The sample is made up of approximately 300,000 distinct CDR3 sequences, and the top ten hold roughly 5.3% of it. The sample taken for sequencing was blood. The receptor source for this set is a human donor with ulcerative colitis or Crohn's disease, or a healthy co-twin of an affected twin (not recorded which). CDR3s include the opening cysteine and the closing phenylalanine or tryptophan.

j_gene: TRBJ1-6; v_gene: TRBV14; CDR3aa: CASSQEWRVSPLHF
j_gene: TRBJ2-6; v_gene: TRBV5-1; CDR3aa: CASSSHKTNSGANVLTF
j_gene: TRBJ2-1; v_gene: TRBV2; CDR3aa: CASNTGTSGPEQFF
j_gene: TRBJ2-1; v_gene: TRBV12-3/TRBV12-4; CDR3aa: CASSLGLVKQFF
j_gene: TRBJ1-1; v_gene: TRBV5-1; CDR3aa: CASSLRNGGHTEAFF
j_gene: TRBJ2-1; v_gene: TRBV9; CDR3aa: CASSVGSGLVSNEQFF
j_gene: TRBJ2-2; v_gene: TRBV12-3/TRBV12-4; CDR3aa: CASSDRGVTGELFF
j_gene: TRBJ2-4; v_gene: TRBV20-1; CDR3aa: CSAVSQIGAKNIQYF
j_gene: TRBJ1-2; v_gene: TRBV14; CDR3aa: CASSQGQPYYGYTF
j_gene: TRBJ2-3; v_gene: TRBV11-2; CDR3aa: CASSLAPGTRLTQYF
j_gene: TRBJ2-7; v_gene: TRBV7-2; CDR3aa: CASSLIFHPEQYF
j_gene: TRBJ1-5; v_gene: TRBV6-5; CDR3aa: CASSYDRQDNQPQHF
j_gene: TRBJ1-1; v_gene: TRBV20-1; CDR3aa: CSAGRQTGIRAEAFF
j_gene: TRBJ2-7; v_gene: TRBV12-3/TRBV12-4; CDR3aa: CASSFPPPGQGVHEQYF
j_gene: TRBJ2-2; v_gene: TRBV24-1; CDR3aa: CATSDSDRGDTGELFF
j_gene: TRBJ1-1; v_gene: TRBV7-2; CDR3aa: CASSLGVGGNTEAFF
j_gene: TRBJ2-3; v_gene: TRBV7-2; CDR3aa: CASSSPRGATDTQYF
j_gene: TRBJ2-7; v_gene: TRBV24-1; CDR3aa: CATKSAVSYEPYF
j_gene: TRBJ2-7; v_gene: TRBV7-2; CDR3aa: CASSERGPYYEQYF
j_gene: TRBJ2-7; v_gene: TRBV12-3/TRBV12-4; CDR3aa: CASSPRTSGIEQYF
j_gene: TRBJ2-4; v_gene: TRBV19; CDR3aa: CASSLQGMAKNIQYF
j_gene: TRBJ1-6; v_gene: TRBV4-3; CDR3aa: CASSRTGVNSPLHF
j_gene: TRBJ2-2; v_gene: TRBV30; CDR3aa: CAWSARTSGNTGELFF
j_gene: TRBJ1-2; v_gene: TRBV20-1; CDR3aa: CSARGSYGFYGYTF
j_gene: TRBJ2-5; v_gene: TRBV10-3; CDR3aa: CAISEWGETQYF
j_gene: TRBJ2-7; v_gene: TRBV4-1; CDR3aa: CASSHGQGLGYEQYF
j_gene: TRBJ2-1; v_gene: TRBV5-5; CDR3aa: CASSLEAGKGLQFF
j_gene: TRBJ2-5; v_gene: TRBV2; CDR3aa: CASSVSPGRGGETQYF